A single T cell receptor (beta chain) is shown here with its context. The data were taken from a study of blood T cell repertoires in COVID-19. Sequenced by immunoSEQ multiplex PCR; TCRdb stores in-frame clones only, minus some. Of approximately 180,000 clones in the sample, around 76% were seen once. This CDR3 is 16 amino acids long. V trimming: 5 bases; J trimming: 3 bases; junction bases outside the gene matches: 8. CDR1 and CDR2 (germline): ENHRY, SYGVKD. The sample taken for sequencing was PBMCs or T cells enriched from blood (not recorded which). The TCR was taken from a woman in her forties or fifties with acute COVID-19. The V call is TRBV10-3, the J call TRBJ1-2; 11 bases line up with TRBD1. CDR3: CAISSGTGGKDYGYTF. The CDR3 region has the DNA TGTGCCATCAGTTCCGGGACAGGGGGTAAGGACTATGGCTACACCTTC.